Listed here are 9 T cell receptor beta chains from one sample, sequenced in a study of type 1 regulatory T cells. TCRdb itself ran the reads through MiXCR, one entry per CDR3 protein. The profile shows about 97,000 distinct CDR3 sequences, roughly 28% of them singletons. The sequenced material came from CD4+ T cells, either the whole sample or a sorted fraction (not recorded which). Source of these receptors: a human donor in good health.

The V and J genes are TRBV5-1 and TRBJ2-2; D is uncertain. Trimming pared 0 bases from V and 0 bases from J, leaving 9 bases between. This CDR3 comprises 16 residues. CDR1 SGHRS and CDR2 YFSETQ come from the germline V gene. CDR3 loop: CASSLESGTNTGELFF. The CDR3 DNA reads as TGCGCCAGCAGCTTGGAATCAGGAACGAACACCGGGGAGCTGTTTTTT.

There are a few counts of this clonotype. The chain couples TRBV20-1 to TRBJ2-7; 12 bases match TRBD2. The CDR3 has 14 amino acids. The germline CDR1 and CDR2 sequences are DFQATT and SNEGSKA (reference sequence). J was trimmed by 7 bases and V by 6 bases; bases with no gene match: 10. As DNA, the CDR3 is TGCAGTGCCGCAAGGACTAGCGGGGCCGGGGAGCAGTACTTC. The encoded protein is CSAARTSGAGEQYF.

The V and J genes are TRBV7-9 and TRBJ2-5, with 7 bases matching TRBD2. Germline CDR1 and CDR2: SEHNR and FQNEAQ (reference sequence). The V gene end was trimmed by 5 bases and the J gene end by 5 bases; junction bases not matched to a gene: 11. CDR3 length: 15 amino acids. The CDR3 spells CASSTKRELVETQYF. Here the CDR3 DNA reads TGTGCCAGCAGCACTAAGCGGGAACTAGTGGAGACCCAGTACTTC.

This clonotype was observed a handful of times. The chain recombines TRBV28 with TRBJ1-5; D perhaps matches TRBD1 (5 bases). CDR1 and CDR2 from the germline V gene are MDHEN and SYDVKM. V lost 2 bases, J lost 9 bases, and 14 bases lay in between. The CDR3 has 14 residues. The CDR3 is CASSLGGGIAPQHF. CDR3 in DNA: TGTGCCAGCAGTTTAGGGGGGGGTATTGCGCCCCAGCATTTT.

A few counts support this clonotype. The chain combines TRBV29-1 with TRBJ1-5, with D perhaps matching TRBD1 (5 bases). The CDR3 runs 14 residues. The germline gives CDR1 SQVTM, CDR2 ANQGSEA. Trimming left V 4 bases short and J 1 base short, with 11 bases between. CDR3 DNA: TGCAGCGTTGTAGAAGGGGCAAGCAATCAGCCCCAGCATTTT. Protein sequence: CSVVEGASNQPQHF.

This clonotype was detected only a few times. CDR3 DNA sequence: TGTGCCAGCAGCCGGGCGCCCGTCGAGCAGTACTTC. It yields the protein CASSRAPVEQYF. This chain joins TRBV7-9 and TRBJ2-7; D not certain. With 5 bases removed from V and 6 bases from J, the gap between germline ends came to 11 bases. Germline CDR1 reads SEHNR; CDR2 reads FQNEAQ (reference sequence). CDR3 length: 12 residues.

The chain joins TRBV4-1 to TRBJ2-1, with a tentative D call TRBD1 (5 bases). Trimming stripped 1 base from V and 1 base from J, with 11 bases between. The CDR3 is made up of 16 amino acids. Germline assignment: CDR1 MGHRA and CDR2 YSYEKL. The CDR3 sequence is CASSQVDIISYNEQFF. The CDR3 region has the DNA TGCGCCAGCAGCCAAGTGGACATTATATCCTACAATGAGCAGTTCTTC.

This CDR3 reads CASSFGGTEQFF. DNA of the CDR3: TGTGCCAGCAGCTTCGGAGGAACTGAGCAGTTCTTC. The chain carries TRBV7-8 and TRBJ2-1, with D maybe TRBD2 (5 bases). V lost 3 bases to trimming and J lost 9 bases, with 9 bases between them. Germline V gives CDR1 SGHVS, CDR2 FQNEAQ. The CDR3 length is 12 residues.

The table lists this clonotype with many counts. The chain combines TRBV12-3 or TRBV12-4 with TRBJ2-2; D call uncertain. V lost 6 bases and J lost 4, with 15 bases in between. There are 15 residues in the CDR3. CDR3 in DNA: TGTGCCAGCAGCCCTTATCTGGGTGGCACCGGGGAGCTGTTTTTT. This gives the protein CASSPYLGGTGELFF.